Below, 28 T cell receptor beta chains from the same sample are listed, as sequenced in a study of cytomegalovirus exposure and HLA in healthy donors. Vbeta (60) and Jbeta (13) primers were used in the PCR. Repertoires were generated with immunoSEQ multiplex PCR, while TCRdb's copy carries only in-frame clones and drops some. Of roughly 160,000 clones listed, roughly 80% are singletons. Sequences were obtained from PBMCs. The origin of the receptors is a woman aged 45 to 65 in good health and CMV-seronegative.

The CDR3: CASSQEAEAGSYEQYF. As DNA, the CDR3 is TGCGCCAGCAGCCAAGAAGCAGAGGCAGGGTCCTACGAGCAGTACTTC. This chain connects TRBV4-1 to TRBJ2-7; D is possibly TRBD1 (5 bases). CDR3 size: 16 residues. V lost 0 bases and J lost 1, with 13 bases in between. Looked up from germline, CDR1 is MGHRA and CDR2 is YSYEKL.

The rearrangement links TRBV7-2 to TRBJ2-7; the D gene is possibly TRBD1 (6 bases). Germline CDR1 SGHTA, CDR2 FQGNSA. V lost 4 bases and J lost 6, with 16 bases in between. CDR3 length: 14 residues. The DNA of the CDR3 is TGTGCCAGCAGCTCCGCCGGCACAGGGTTCGAGCAGTACTTC. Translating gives CASSSAGTGFEQYF. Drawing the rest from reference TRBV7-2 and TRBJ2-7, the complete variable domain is GAGVSQSPSNKVTEKGKDVELRCDPISGHTALYWYRQSLGQGLEFLIYFQGNSAPDKSGLPSDRFSAERTGGSVSTLTIQRTQQEDSAVYLCASSSAGTGFEQYFGPGTRLTVT.

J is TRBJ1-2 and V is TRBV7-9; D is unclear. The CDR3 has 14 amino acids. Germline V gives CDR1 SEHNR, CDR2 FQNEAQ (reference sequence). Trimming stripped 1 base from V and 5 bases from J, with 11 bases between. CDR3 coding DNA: TGTGCCAGCAGCTTAGGGGCAGAAGCATATGGCTACACCTTC. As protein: CASSLGAEAYGYTF.

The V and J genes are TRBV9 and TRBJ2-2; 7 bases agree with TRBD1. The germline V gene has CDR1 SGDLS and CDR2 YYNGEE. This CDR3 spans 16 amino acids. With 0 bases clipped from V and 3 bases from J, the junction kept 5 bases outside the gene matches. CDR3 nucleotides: TGTGCCAGCAGCGTAGATCGGACAGGTTACACCGGGGAGCTGTTTTTT. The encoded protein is CASSVDRTGYTGELFF.

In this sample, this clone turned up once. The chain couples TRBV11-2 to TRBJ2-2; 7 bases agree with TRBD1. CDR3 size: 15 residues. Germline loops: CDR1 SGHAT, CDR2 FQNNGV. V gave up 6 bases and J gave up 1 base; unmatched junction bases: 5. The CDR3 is CASSSDRVNTGELFF. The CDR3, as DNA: TGTGCCAGCAGTTCCGACAGGGTGAACACCGGGGAGCTGTTTTTT.

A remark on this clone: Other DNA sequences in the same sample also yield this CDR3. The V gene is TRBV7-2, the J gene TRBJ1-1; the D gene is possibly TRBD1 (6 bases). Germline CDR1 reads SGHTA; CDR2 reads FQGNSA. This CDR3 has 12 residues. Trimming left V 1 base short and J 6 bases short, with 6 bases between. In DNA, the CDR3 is TGTGCCAGCAGCTTAGACAGGGCTGAAGCTTTCTTT. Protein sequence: CASSLDRAEAFF.

CDR3 protein: CASSFGDRASGELFF. DNA of the CDR3: TGTGCCAGCAGTTTTGGGGACAGGGCATCCGGGGAGCTGTTTTTT. The chain combines TRBV28 with TRBJ2-2; 9 nucleotides agree with TRBD1. The CDR3 totals 15 residues. The J segment lost 6 bases and the V segment lost 3 bases, leaving 5 bases of the junction unmatched. Germline CDR1 and CDR2: MDHEN and SYDVKM.

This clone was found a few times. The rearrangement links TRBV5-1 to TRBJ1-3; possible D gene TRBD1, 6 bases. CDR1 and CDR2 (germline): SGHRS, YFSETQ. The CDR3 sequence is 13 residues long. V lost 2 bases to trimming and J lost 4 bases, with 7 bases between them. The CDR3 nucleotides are TGCGCCAGCAGCTTTGACAGGGGAAACACCATATATTTT. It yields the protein CASSFDRGNTIYF.

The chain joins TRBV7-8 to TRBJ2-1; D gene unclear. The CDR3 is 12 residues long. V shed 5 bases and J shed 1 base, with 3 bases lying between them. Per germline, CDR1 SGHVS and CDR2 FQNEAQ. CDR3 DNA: TGTGCCAGCAGCCATTCCTACAATGAGCAGTTCTTC. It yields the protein CASSHSYNEQFF.

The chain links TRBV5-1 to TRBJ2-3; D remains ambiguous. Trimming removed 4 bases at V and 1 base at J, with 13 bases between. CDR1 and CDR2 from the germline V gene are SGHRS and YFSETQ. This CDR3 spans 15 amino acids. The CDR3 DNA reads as TGCGCCAGCAGCCTGCTGGTGGGCGGCACAGATACGCAGTATTTT. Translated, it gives CASSLLVGGTDTQYF.

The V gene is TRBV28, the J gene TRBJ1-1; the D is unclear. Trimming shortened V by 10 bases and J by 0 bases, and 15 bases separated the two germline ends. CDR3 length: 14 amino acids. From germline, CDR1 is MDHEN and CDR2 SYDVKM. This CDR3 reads CATFPGAMNTEAFF. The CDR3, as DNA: TGTGCCACCTTTCCGGGAGCCATGAACACTGAAGCTTTCTTT.

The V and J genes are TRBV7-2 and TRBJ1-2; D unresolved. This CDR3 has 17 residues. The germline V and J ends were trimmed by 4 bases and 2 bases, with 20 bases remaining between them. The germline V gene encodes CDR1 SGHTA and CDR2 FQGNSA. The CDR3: CASSSSLSPRSNYGYTF. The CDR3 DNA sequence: TGTGCCAGCAGCTCAAGCCTATCCCCACGGAGCAACTATGGCTACACCTTC.

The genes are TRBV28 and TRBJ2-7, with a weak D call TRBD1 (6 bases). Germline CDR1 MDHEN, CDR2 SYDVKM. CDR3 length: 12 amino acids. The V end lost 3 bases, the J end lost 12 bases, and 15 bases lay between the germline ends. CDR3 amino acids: CASSLGTQGLYF. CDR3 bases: TGTGCCAGCAGTTTGGGCACGCAGGGGTTGTACTTC.

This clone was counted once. The CDR3 DNA follows: TGTGCCAGCAGCACATTCCGGGACAGGGGACGAATCCCCTATGGCTACACCTTC. Protein product: CASSTFRDRGRIPYGYTF. This chain connects TRBV11-2 to TRBJ1-2, with 10 bases identical to TRBD1. Germline V gives CDR1 SGHAT, CDR2 FQNNGV. CDR3 length: 18 residues. Trimming at V came to 5 bases and at J to 4 bases, leaving 16 bases not matched to a gene.

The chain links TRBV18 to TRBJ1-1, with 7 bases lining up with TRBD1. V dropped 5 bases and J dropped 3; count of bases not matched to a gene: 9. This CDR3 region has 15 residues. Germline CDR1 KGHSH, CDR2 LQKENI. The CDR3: CASSVLPGTDTEAFF. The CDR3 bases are TGTGCCAGCTCAGTATTACCCGGGACAGACACTGAAGCTTTCTTT.

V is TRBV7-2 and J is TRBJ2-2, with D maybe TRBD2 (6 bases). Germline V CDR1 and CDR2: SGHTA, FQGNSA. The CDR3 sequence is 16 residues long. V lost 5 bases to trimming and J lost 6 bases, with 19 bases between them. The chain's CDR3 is CASSPGLWTGAGELFF. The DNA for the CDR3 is TGTGCCAGCAGCCCGGGGTTATGGACGGGGGCCGGGGAGCTGTTTTTT.

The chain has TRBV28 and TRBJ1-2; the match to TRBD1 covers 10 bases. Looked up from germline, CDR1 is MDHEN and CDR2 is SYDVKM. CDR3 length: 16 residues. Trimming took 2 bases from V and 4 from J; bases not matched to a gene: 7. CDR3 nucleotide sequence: TGTGCCAGCAGTTTACCGACAGGGGGCGCGATCTATGGCTACACCTTC. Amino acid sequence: CASSLPTGGAIYGYTF.

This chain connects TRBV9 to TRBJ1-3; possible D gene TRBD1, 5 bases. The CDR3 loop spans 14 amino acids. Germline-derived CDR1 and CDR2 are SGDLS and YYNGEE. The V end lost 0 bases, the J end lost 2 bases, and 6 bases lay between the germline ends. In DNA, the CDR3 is TGTGCCAGCAGCGTAGTGGACACTGGAAACACCATATATTTT. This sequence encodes CASSVVDTGNTIYF. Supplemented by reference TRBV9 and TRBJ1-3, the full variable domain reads DSGVTQTPKHLITATGQRVTLRCSPRSGDLSVYWYQQSLDQGLQFLIQYYNGEERAKGNILERFSAQQFPDLHSELNLSSLELGDSALYFCASSVVDTGNTIYFGEGSWLTVV.

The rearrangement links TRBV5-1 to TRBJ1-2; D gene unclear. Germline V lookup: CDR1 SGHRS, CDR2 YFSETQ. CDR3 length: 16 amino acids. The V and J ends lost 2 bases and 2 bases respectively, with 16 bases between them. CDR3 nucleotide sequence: TGCGCCAGCAGCTTTAGTAGTCCCGGACTAAACTATGGCTACACCTTC. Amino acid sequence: CASSFSSPGLNYGYTF.

The CDR3 sequence: CASSPGLAGAGEQFF. The CDR3 DNA sequence: TGTGCCAGCAGCCCGGGACTAGCGGGAGCGGGTGAGCAGTTCTTC. The rearrangement links TRBV21-1 to TRBJ2-1; the listed D gene, TRBD2, was not tested against the DNA. TRBV21-1 constitutes a pseudogene. The CDR3 extends over 15 amino acids.

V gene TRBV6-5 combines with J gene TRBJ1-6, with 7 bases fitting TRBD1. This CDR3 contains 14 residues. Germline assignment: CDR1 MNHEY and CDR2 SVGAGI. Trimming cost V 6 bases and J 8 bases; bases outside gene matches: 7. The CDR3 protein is CASRLTGLDSPLHF. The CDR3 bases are TGTGCCAGCAGGTTGACAGGGCTTGATTCACCCCTCCACTTT.

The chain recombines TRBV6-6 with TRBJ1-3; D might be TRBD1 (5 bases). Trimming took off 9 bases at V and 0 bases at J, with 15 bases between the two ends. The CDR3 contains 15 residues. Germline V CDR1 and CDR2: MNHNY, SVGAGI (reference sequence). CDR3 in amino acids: CASFGLGVSGNTIYF. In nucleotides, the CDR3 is TGTGCCAGTTTTGGGCTAGGGGTCTCTGGAAACACCATATATTTT.

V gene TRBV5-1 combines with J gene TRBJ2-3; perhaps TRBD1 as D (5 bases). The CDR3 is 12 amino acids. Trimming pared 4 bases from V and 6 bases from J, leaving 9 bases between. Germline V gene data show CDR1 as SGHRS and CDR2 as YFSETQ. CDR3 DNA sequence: TGCGCCAGCAGCATACAGGAGGATACGCAGTATTTT. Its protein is CASSIQEDTQYF.

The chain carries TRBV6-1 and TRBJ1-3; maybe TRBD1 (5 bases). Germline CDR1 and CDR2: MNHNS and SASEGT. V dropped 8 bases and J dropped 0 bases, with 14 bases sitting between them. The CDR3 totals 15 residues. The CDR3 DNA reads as TGTGCCAGCCATCGGGAGAGGGGCTCTGGAAACACCATATATTTT. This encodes CASHRERGSGNTIYF.

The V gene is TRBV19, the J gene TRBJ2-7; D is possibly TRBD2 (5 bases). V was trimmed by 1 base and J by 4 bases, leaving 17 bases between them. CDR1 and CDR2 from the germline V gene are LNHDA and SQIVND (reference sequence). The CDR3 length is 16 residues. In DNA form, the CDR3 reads TGTGCCAGTAGTATAGTAGGGTCGGACTTATTATACGAGCAGTACTTC. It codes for CASSIVGSDLLYEQYF.

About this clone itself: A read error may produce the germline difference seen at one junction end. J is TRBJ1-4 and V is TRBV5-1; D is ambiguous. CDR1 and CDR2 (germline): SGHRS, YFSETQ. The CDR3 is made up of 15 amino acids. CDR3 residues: CASSLEAATNEKLFF. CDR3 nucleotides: TGCGCCAGCAGCTTGGAGGCAGCAACTAATGAAAAGCTGTTTTTT.

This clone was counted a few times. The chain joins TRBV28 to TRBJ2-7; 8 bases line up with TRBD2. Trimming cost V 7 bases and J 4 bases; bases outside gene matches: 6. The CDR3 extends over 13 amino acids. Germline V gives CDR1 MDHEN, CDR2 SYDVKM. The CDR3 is CASNSGGVYEQYF. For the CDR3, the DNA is TGTGCCAGCAATTCCGGGGGGGTTTACGAGCAGTACTTC. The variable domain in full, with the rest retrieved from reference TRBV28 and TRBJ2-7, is DVKVTQSSRYLVKRTGEKVFLECVQDMDHENMFWYRQDPGLGLRLIYFSYDVKMKEKGDIPEGYSVSREKKERFSLILESASTNQTSMYLCASNSGGVYEQYFGPGTRLTVT.

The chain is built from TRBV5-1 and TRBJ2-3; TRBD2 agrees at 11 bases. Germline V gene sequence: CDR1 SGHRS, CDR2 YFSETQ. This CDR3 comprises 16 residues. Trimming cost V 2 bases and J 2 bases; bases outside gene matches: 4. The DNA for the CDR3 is TGCGCCAGCAGCTTCGGGACTAGCGGACTCACAGATACGCAGTATTTT. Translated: CASSFGTSGLTDTQYF.